The 17 T cell receptor beta chains listed next were all sequenced from one sample in a study of cytomegalovirus exposure and HLA in healthy donors. 13 Jbeta primers and 60 Vbeta primers were used for the PCR. Assay used: immunoSEQ multiplex PCR; TCRdb lists only in-frame clones, some missing. The table records some 88,000 clones, 63% of them present only once. The specimen was PBMCs. Receptors originate from a woman aged 30 to 39 in good health and CMV-seronegative.

The V and J genes are TRBV14 and TRBJ1-5, with 7 bases that match TRBD1. The length of the CDR3 is 13 residues. Trimming removed 4 bases from V and 5 bases from J; junction bases left unmatched: 2. Germline loops: CDR1 SGHDN, CDR2 FVKESK. The CDR3 sequence: CASSPQGYQPQHF. CDR3 nucleotides: TGTGCCAGCAGCCCACAGGGGTATCAGCCCCAGCATTTT.

In this sample, this clone turned up a few times. The J gene is TRBJ1-3, the V gene TRBV7-2, with 9 bases matching TRBD1. V was pared by 1 base and J by 9 bases, with 4 bases of the junction left unmatched. Germline CDR1 SGHTA, CDR2 FQGNSA. The CDR3 contains 14 residues. Here the CDR3 reads CASSLVSTGGTIYF. The CDR3, as DNA: TGTGCCAGCAGCTTAGTTTCGACAGGGGGCACCATATATTTT.

This chain connects TRBV7-9 to TRBJ1-1; tentative D call: TRBD1 (5 bases). Trimming shortened V by 2 bases and J by 4 bases, and 11 bases separated the two germline ends. Germline V lookup: CDR1 SEHNR, CDR2 FQNEAQ (reference sequence). The CDR3 totals 14 residues. The DNA for the CDR3 is TGTGCCAGCAGCTTACTAGGGGCCGGCACTGAAGCTTTCTTT. It encodes CASSLLGAGTEAFF.

This chain joins TRBV7-8 and TRBJ2-7; D might be TRBD2 (6 bases). Trimming removed 5 bases at V and 2 bases at J, with 16 bases between. Germline V CDR1 and CDR2: SGHVS, FQNEAQ. CDR3 size: 15 residues. The chain's CDR3 is CASSPQRDFTYEQYF. The CDR3 DNA follows: TGTGCCAGCAGCCCGCAAAGGGACTTCACCTACGAGCAGTACTTC.

The chain is built from TRBV9 and TRBJ1-3; TRBD1 matches at 7 bases. Germline V lookup: CDR1 SGDLS, CDR2 YYNGEE. V lost 0 bases and J lost 0; bases outside the gene matches: 6. CDR3 length: 17 amino acids. The CDR3 region is CASSVAIGGSSGNTIYF. In nucleotides, the CDR3 is TGTGCCAGCAGCGTAGCAATAGGGGGCTCCTCTGGAAACACCATATATTTT.

The chain is built from TRBV5-3 and TRBJ1-3, with 8 positions matching TRBD1. TRBV5-3 is filed as an ORF, its function uncertain. CDR3 size: 18 residues. Trimming at V came to 4 bases and at J to 0 bases, leaving 12 bases not matched to a gene. CDR3: CARSHRGYPVSSGNTIYF. In DNA form, the CDR3 reads TGTGCCAGAAGCCACAGGGGGTACCCCGTGAGCTCTGGAAACACCATATATTTT.

The V call is TRBV28, the J call TRBJ1-6, with 7 bases fitting TRBD1. This CDR3 spans 16 amino acids. The junction had 4 bases not matched to a gene; V was cut back by 2 bases and J by 3 bases. Germline V gives CDR1 MDHEN, CDR2 SYDVKM. This CDR3 reads CASSLRTGLYNSPLHF. DNA for the CDR3: TGTGCCAGCAGTTTACGGACAGGCCTCTATAATTCACCCCTCCACTTT.

This clone has more than one count but fewer than ten. V usage is TRBV11-2 and J usage is TRBJ2-5; TRBD2 matches at 8 bases. The CDR3 runs to 14 residues. Unmatched junction bases numbered 3, after V lost 5 bases and J lost 1 base. The germline gives CDR1 SGHAT, CDR2 FQNNGV. The CDR3 DNA reads as TGTGCCAGCAGCGGTAGCGGGGTCCAAGAGACCCAGTACTTC. This codes for CASSGSGVQETQYF.

The chain carries TRBV5-1 and TRBJ2-7; maybe TRBD1 (6 bases). CDR3 size: 11 residues. Germline loops: CDR1 SGHRS, CDR2 YFSETQ. Trimming removed 6 bases at V and 7 bases at J, with 11 bases between. The CDR3 coding sequence is TGCGCCAGCACCCGAGGGGGTGAGCAGTACTTC. This sequence encodes CASTRGGEQYF. Drawing the rest from reference TRBV5-1 and TRBJ2-7, the complete variable domain is KAGVTQTPRYLIKTRGQQVTLSCSPISGHRSVSWYQQTPGQGLQFLFEYFSETQRNKGNFPGRFSGRQFSNSRSEMNVSTLELGDSALYLCASTRGGEQYFGPGTRLTVT.

The DNA of the CDR3 is TGTGCCAGTAGTAAGAGTAGCGGGAGTCAGGAGACCCAGTACTTC. Protein sequence: CASSKSSGSQETQYF. The chain couples TRBV19 to TRBJ2-5; 9 nucleotides align to TRBD2. The CDR3 runs 15 residues. The germline gives CDR1 LNHDA, CDR2 SQIVND (reference sequence). V lost 4 bases and J lost 5; bases outside the gene matches: 8. The variable domain in full, with the rest retrieved from reference TRBV19 and TRBJ2-5, is DGGITQSPKYLFRKEGQNVTLSCEQNLNHDAMYWYRQDPGQGLRLIYYSQIVNDFQKGDIAEGYSVSREKKESFPLTVTSAQKNPTAFYLCASSKSSGSQETQYFGPGTRLLVL.

The rearrangement uses TRBV14 and TRBJ2-1; 10 positions match TRBD2. V lost 9 bases, J lost 8 bases, and 13 bases stayed unmatched. Germline V gene sequence: CDR1 SGHDN, CDR2 FVKESK. CDR3 length: 15 residues. The CDR3 bases are TGTGCCAGTACCGCCCTAGCGGGGGTTGGCGATGAGCAGTTCTTC. It translates to CASTALAGVGDEQFF.

The V gene is TRBV18, the J gene TRBJ2-7; unclear D gene. Trimming shortened V by 0 bases and J by 6 bases, and 12 bases separated the two germline ends. The CDR3 extends over 14 amino acids. Germline lookup yields CDR1 KGHSH and CDR2 LQKENI. The CDR3 is CASSPPATTSEQYF. The CDR3 DNA is TGTGCCAGCTCACCACCTGCTACTACAAGCGAGCAGTACTTC.

The chain has TRBV11-2 and TRBJ1-4; 7 positions agree with TRBD1. CDR3 length equals 15 residues. From germline, CDR1 is SGHAT and CDR2 FQNNGV. V was clipped by 3 bases and J by 2 bases; unmatched bases: 3. The CDR3 coding sequence is TGTGCCAGCAGCTTGAGGGGGCCCACTAATGAAAAACTGTTTTTT. This encodes CASSLRGPTNEKLFF.

There are a few counts of this clone. The CDR3 reads CASSSYSGELFF. The CDR3 DNA sequence: TGTGCCAGCAGTTCCTATTCTGGGGAGCTGTTTTTT. The rearrangement joins TRBV6-5 to TRBJ2-2; D is uncertain. Germline assignment: CDR1 MNHEY and CDR2 SVGAGI. This CDR3 is 12 amino acids long. V lost 4 bases to trimming and J lost 8 bases, with 8 bases between them.

This sequence joins TRBV9 and TRBJ1-2, with TRBD1 matching 11 bases. The germline CDR1 and CDR2 sequences are SGDLS and YYNGEE. CDR3 length: 16 amino acids. V was clipped by 2 bases and J by 7 bases; unmatched bases: 10. CDR3 sequence (DNA): TGTGCCAGCAGCGTCCAGGGGGCGGGACAGGGGGGTGGCTACACCTTC. Encoded protein: CASSVQGAGQGGGYTF.

The chain has TRBV11-2 and TRBJ1-1; a possible D gene is TRBD1 (5 bases). Trimming left V 2 bases short and J 1 base short, with 8 bases between. The CDR3 consists of 14 residues. CDR1 SGHAT and CDR2 FQNNGV come from the germline V gene. The CDR3 coding sequence is TGTGCCAGCAGCTTATGGGGCCCGAACACTGAAGCTTTCTTT. It codes for CASSLWGPNTEAFF.

This clone was picked up one time. The rearrangement joins TRBV30 to TRBJ1-4; a possible D gene is TRBD1 (5 bases). The germline V gene has CDR1 GTSNPN and CDR2 SVGIG (reference sequence). The V end was cut by 0 bases, the J end by 9 bases, with 17 bases between. This CDR3 comprises 15 residues. CDR3 amino acids: CAWSVMGPEVKKLFF. CDR3 nucleotide sequence: TGTGCCTGGAGTGTAATGGGGCCAGAGGTGAAAAAACTGTTTTTT.